Listed below are T cell receptor beta chains from one sample, sequenced in a study of T-cell reconstitution after alpha-beta-depleted transplantation in children. In TCRdb, the PCR reads were re-called with MiXCR into one record per CDR3 protein. The data show about 250,000 distinct CDR3 sequences, 20% to 30% seen once. Source: PBMCs, mostly from graft donor cells, taken 360 days after TCRalphabeta/CD19-depleted stem cell transplant. Receptors were obtained from a female patient between 2 and 10 years old who had a stem cell transplant for congenital amegakaryocytic thrombocytopenia, so the T cells may come from the graft donor. CDR3s include the opening cysteine and the closing phenylalanine or tryptophan. Each record gives: J gene, V gene, clone size, CDR3 length, D gene, CDR3 protein, CDR3 DNA. A D gene is named only where the DNA matches it firmly. Rows give clone size only sometimes, using once, few, many, or a class for an expanded clone.

J gene: TRBJ2-7; V gene: TRBV3-1; clone size: few; CDR3 length: 14; D gene: NA; CDR3 protein: CASSQGPRDYEQYF; CDR3 DNA: TGTGCCAGCAGCCAAGGGCCGCGAGACTACGAGCAGTACTTC
J gene: TRBJ2-7; V gene: TRBV2; clone size: NA; CDR3 length: 14; D gene: TRBD2; CDR3 protein: CAGAAGVSFYEQYF; CDR3 DNA: TGTGCCGGGGCGGCGGGGGTAAGCTTCTACGAGCAGTACTTC
J gene: TRBJ1-4; V gene: TRBV20-1; clone size: few; CDR3 length: 12; D gene: NA; CDR3 protein: CSAIRGNEKLFF; CDR3 DNA: TGCAGTGCAATTAGGGGTAATGAAAAACTGTTTTTT
J gene: TRBJ2-3; V gene: TRBV29-1; clone size: NA; CDR3 length: 18; D gene: TRBD2; CDR3 protein: CSVQDSFRASGSTDTQYF; CDR3 DNA: TGCAGCGTTCAAGATTCGTTTAGGGCTAGCGGGAGCACAGATACGCAGTATTTT
J gene: TRBJ2-3; V gene: TRBV29-1; clone size: NA; CDR3 length: 14; D gene: TRBD1; CDR3 protein: CSVDRRQGVDTQYF; CDR3 DNA: TGCAGCGTTGACCGCCGACAGGGGGTAGATACGCAGTATTTT
J gene: TRBJ2-1; V gene: TRBV5-5; clone size: NA; CDR3 length: 16; D gene: TRBD2; CDR3 protein: CASSLGGTRSYNEQFF; CDR3 DNA: TGTGCCAGCAGCTTGGGAGGGACTAGGTCCTACAATGAGCAGTTCTTC
J gene: TRBJ1-2; V gene: TRBV29-1; clone size: NA; CDR3 length: 15; D gene: NA; CDR3 protein: CSVPPSTTGSYGYTF; CDR3 DNA: TGCAGCGTTCCCCCTAGCACAACAGGGAGCTATGGCTACACCTTC
J gene: TRBJ1-1; V gene: TRBV7-2; clone size: NA; CDR3 length: 16; D gene: NA; CDR3 protein: CASSFGGLVVYTEAFF; CDR3 DNA: TGTGCCAGCAGCTTCGGGGGACTGGTTGTGTACACTGAAGCTTTCTTT
J gene: TRBJ1-1; V gene: TRBV4-1; clone size: many; CDR3 length: 12; D gene: NA; CDR3 protein: CASSRTGTEAFF; CDR3 DNA: TGCGCCAGCAGCCGCACGGGGACTGAAGCTTTCTTT
J gene: TRBJ1-4; V gene: TRBV4-3; clone size: NA; CDR3 length: 16; D gene: TRBD1; CDR3 protein: CASSQEQGARWIGLFF; CDR3 DNA: TGCGCCAGCAGCCAGGAACAGGGGGCGCGTTGGATAGGCCTGTTTTTT
J gene: TRBJ2-7; V gene: TRBV4-1; clone size: many; CDR3 length: 14; D gene: NA; CDR3 protein: CASSQGLSSYEQYF; CDR3 DNA: TGCGCCAGCAGCCAGGGTCTAAGCTCCTACGAGCAGTACTTC
J gene: TRBJ2-7; V gene: TRBV20-1; clone size: NA; CDR3 length: 13; D gene: TRBD1; CDR3 protein: CSARTGGGYEQYF; CDR3 DNA: TGCAGTGCTAGAACAGGGGGAGGCTACGAGCAGTACTTC
J gene: TRBJ2-2; V gene: TRBV3-1; clone size: few; CDR3 length: 15; D gene: TRBD1; CDR3 protein: CASSQDVTGGRELFF; CDR3 DNA: TGTGCCAGCAGCCAAGACGTGACAGGGGGCAGGGAGCTGTTTTTT
J gene: TRBJ2-1; V gene: TRBV24-1; clone size: many; CDR3 length: 13; D gene: NA; CDR3 protein: CATSGGARNEQFF; CDR3 DNA: TGTGCCACCAGTGGGGGGGCGAGGAATGAGCAGTTCTTC
J gene: TRBJ1-2; V gene: TRBV30; clone size: NA; CDR3 length: 11; D gene: NA; CDR3 protein: CAWKVSYGYTF; CDR3 DNA: TGTGCCTGGAAGGTGTCTTATGGCTACACCTTC
J gene: TRBJ2-3; V gene: TRBV29-1; clone size: NA; CDR3 length: 13; D gene: NA; CDR3 protein: CSVESDGTDTKYF; CDR3 DNA: TGCAGCGTTGAATCCGACGGCACAGATACGAAGTATTTT
J gene: TRBJ1-2; V gene: TRBV5-1; clone size: NA; CDR3 length: 15; D gene: NA; CDR3 protein: CASSLAESLSYGYTF; CDR3 DNA: TGCGCCAGCAGCTTGGCGGAATCGTTGAGCTATGGCTACACCTTC
J gene: TRBJ2-7; V gene: TRBV20-1; clone size: NA; CDR3 length: 15; D gene: NA; CDR3 protein: CSAPKGIGSPYEQYF; CDR3 DNA: TGCAGTGCTCCCAAAGGGATAGGGAGTCCCTACGAGCAGTACTTC
J gene: TRBJ1-6; V gene: TRBV9; clone size: NA; CDR3 length: 15; D gene: TRBD1; CDR3 protein: CASSAETGFSSPLHF; CDR3 DNA: TGTGCCAGCAGCGCAGAGACAGGGTTCAGTTCACCCCTCCACTTT
J gene: TRBJ1-4; V gene: TRBV6-1; clone size: NA; CDR3 length: 14; D gene: TRBD1; CDR3 protein: CASRGQLLREKLFF; CDR3 DNA: TGTGCCAGCAGGGGACAGCTTCTAAGGGAAAAACTGTTTTTT
J gene: TRBJ2-3; V gene: TRBV5-1; clone size: NA; CDR3 length: 15; D gene: TRBD1; CDR3 protein: CASSWTGGPTDTQYF; CDR3 DNA: TGCGCCAGCAGCTGGACAGGGGGCCCCACAGATACGCAGTATTTT
J gene: TRBJ1-1; V gene: TRBV18; clone size: NA; CDR3 length: 12; D gene: NA; CDR3 protein: CASSLKQGEAFF; CDR3 DNA: TGTGCCAGCTCACTGAAACAGGGAGAAGCTTTCTTT
J gene: TRBJ2-3; V gene: TRBV7-3; clone size: NA; CDR3 length: 14; D gene: NA; CDR3 protein: CASSPRQFTDTQYF; CDR3 DNA: TGTGCCAGCAGCCCCCGACAGTTCACAGATACGCAGTATTTT
J gene: TRBJ1-4; V gene: TRBV3-1; clone size: NA; CDR3 length: 17; D gene: NA; CDR3 protein: CASSLRPGAQGREKLFF; CDR3 DNA: TGTGCCAGCAGCCTCCGTCCCGGCGCACAAGGGCGGGAAAAACTGTTTTTT
J gene: TRBJ2-7; V gene: TRBV27; clone size: few; CDR3 length: 13; D gene: TRBD2; CDR3 protein: CASSLVAGREQYF; CDR3 DNA: TGTGCCAGCAGTTTAGTAGCGGGACGAGAGCAGTACTTC
J gene: TRBJ1-1; V gene: TRBV5-1; clone size: few; CDR3 length: 14; D gene: NA; CDR3 protein: CASSLEGSGLQAFF; CDR3 DNA: TGCGCCAGCAGCTTGGAGGGGTCGGGGCTACAAGCTTTCTTT
J gene: TRBJ2-5; V gene: TRBV20-1; clone size: NA; CDR3 length: 12; D gene: NA; CDR3 protein: CSCLLGVETQYF; CDR3 DNA: TGCAGTTGCCTTCTAGGGGTAGAGACCCAGTACTTC
J gene: TRBJ2-1; V gene: TRBV6-1; clone size: few; CDR3 length: 14; D gene: TRBD2; CDR3 protein: CASGWREAYNEQFF; CDR3 DNA: TGTGCCAGCGGCTGGCGGGAGGCTTACAATGAGCAGTTCTTC
J gene: TRBJ1-4; V gene: TRBV5-1; clone size: NA; CDR3 length: 15; D gene: TRBD1; CDR3 protein: CASSIGQVSDEKLFF; CDR3 DNA: TGCGCCAGCAGCATAGGACAGGTCTCTGATGAAAAACTGTTTTTT
J gene: TRBJ1-3; V gene: TRBV12-3/TRBV12-4; clone size: many; CDR3 length: 15; D gene: NA; CDR3 protein: CASSHIVISGNTIYF; CDR3 DNA: TGTGCCAGCAGTCATATAGTGATTTCTGGAAACACCATATATTTT
J gene: TRBJ2-1; V gene: TRBV21-1; clone size: NA; CDR3 length: 17; D gene: NA; CDR3 protein: CASSRRPPGQVNNEQFF; CDR3 DNA: TGTGCCAGCAGCAGACGCCCACCGGGACAGGTCAACAATGAGCAGTTCTTC
J gene: TRBJ1-2; V gene: TRBV6-1; clone size: NA; CDR3 length: 14; D gene: TRBD1; CDR3 protein: CASSPVTYRGSYTF; CDR3 DNA: TGTGCCAGCAGTCCGGTGACTTACAGGGGGAGCTACACCTTC
J gene: TRBJ2-7; V gene: TRBV6-2/TRBV6-3; clone size: NA; CDR3 length: 17; D gene: NA; CDR3 protein: CASSYGTRGRTSYEQYF; CDR3 DNA: TGTGCCAGCAGTTACGGAACCCGGGGACGGACTTCCTACGAGCAGTACTTC
J gene: TRBJ2-2; V gene: TRBV12-3/TRBV12-4; clone size: few; CDR3 length: 15; D gene: NA; CDR3 protein: CASSFWQGGTGELFF; CDR3 DNA: TGTGCCAGCAGTTTCTGGCAGGGAGGTACCGGGGAGCTGTTTTTT
J gene: TRBJ1-5; V gene: TRBV12-3/TRBV12-4; clone size: NA; CDR3 length: 15; D gene: NA; CDR3 protein: CASSFWTESNQPQHF; CDR3 DNA: TGTGCCAGCAGTTTCTGGACAGAAAGCAATCAGCCCCAGCATTTT
J gene: TRBJ2-6; V gene: TRBV12-3/TRBV12-4; clone size: many; CDR3 length: 15; D gene: NA; CDR3 protein: CASSTPLSGANVLTF; CDR3 DNA: TGTGCCAGCAGCACCCCCCTATCTGGGGCCAACGTCCTGACTTTC
J gene: TRBJ2-7; V gene: TRBV29-1; clone size: many; CDR3 length: 14; D gene: TRBD1; CDR3 protein: CSGCVRGLSYEQYF; CDR3 DNA: TGCAGCGGGTGCGTGAGGGGGCTTTCCTACGAGCAGTACTTC
J gene: TRBJ2-1; V gene: TRBV28; clone size: NA; CDR3 length: 16; D gene: NA; CDR3 protein: CASSSIGLQSYNEQFF; CDR3 DNA: TGTGCCAGCAGTTCAATTGGCCTGCAAAGTTACAATGAGCAGTTCTTC
J gene: TRBJ2-7; V gene: TRBV12-3/TRBV12-4; clone size: few; CDR3 length: 16; D gene: NA; CDR3 protein: CASSWGWRENSYEQYF; CDR3 DNA: TGTGCCAGCAGTTGGGGTTGGAGGGAGAACTCCTACGAGCAGTACTTC
J gene: TRBJ2-2; V gene: TRBV9; clone size: few; CDR3 length: 16; D gene: NA; CDR3 protein: CASSVVIGPNTGELFF; CDR3 DNA: TGTGCCAGCAGCGTAGTGATCGGACCTAACACCGGGGAGCTGTTTTTT
J gene: TRBJ2-1; V gene: TRBV11-2; clone size: many; CDR3 length: 14; D gene: NA; CDR3 protein: CASSFSGRYNEQFF; CDR3 DNA: TGTGCCAGCAGCTTCTCGGGGCGGTACAATGAGCAGTTCTTC
J gene: TRBJ1-5; V gene: TRBV12-3/TRBV12-4; clone size: NA; CDR3 length: 16; D gene: NA; CDR3 protein: CASSLRQANSNQPQHF; CDR3 DNA: TGTGCCAGCAGTTTGAGACAGGCAAATAGCAATCAGCCCCAGCATTTT
J gene: TRBJ2-3; V gene: TRBV24-1; clone size: few; CDR3 length: 17; D gene: NA; CDR3 protein: CATSDLNRREKPQTQYF; CDR3 DNA: TGTGCCACCAGTGATTTGAACCGTCGGGAGAAACCCCAGACGCAGTATTTT
J gene: TRBJ1-3; V gene: TRBV28; clone size: few; CDR3 length: 15; D gene: NA; CDR3 protein: CASSFPPSVRNTIYF; CDR3 DNA: TGTGCCAGCAGTTTCCCTCCCTCCGTTAGGAACACCATATATTTT